Given below is one T cell receptor (beta chain) in context. Libraries were prepared by immunoSEQ multiplex PCR; TCRdb keeps only in-frame clonotypes and omits some of them. The data show just over 15,000 clones, with 65% to 80% seen just once and around 15% held by the top ten. The CDR3 has 11 amino acids. With 6 bases removed from V and 4 bases from J, the gap between germline ends came to 7 bases. Germline CDR1 and CDR2: SNHLY and FYNNEI. This record comes from a study of somatic mutations in cytotoxic T cells in rheumatoid arthritis. At the level of the study: After diagnosis, patient blood (over 29 ml EDTA) was drawn right away, before any treatment was given.

The sequenced sample consisted of CD8+ T cells sorted from blood. The chain couples TRBV2 to TRBJ2-7; D not certain. The receptor comes from an adult with rheumatoid arthritis. CDR3 coding DNA: TGTGCCAGCAGCTGGGCTTACGAGCAGTACTTC. Protein product: CASSWAYEQYF.